The present T cell receptor (beta chain) was sequenced within a study of blood T cell repertoires in COVID-19. Sequencing used immunoSEQ multiplex PCR; TCRdb keeps in-frame clones, though not all of them. This sample has approximately 440,000 clones, with roughly 91% found just once. Germline CDR1 is MNHEY and CDR2 is SMNVEV (reference sequence). This CDR3 region has 12 residues. The V gene lost 4 bases and the J gene lost 7 bases, with 11 bases spanning the gap. The clonotype originates from a man between 18 and 35 years old who had recovered from COVID-19. The specimen was PBMCs or T cells enriched from blood (not recorded which). The chain employs TRBV27 and TRBJ2-7; no reliable D call. CDR3 nucleotide sequence: TGTGCCAGCAGTTCGGTCTTCGGTGAGCAGTACTTC. Translation gives CASSSVFGEQYF.